This T cell receptor beta chain stems from a study of CD8 T cells in Susac syndrome. Study-wide findings and caveats: The study recognized that its TCR sequencing and HLA analysis covered a relatively small number of individuals.

For this clonotype: Its antigen is not identified.

J gave up 7 bases and V 0 bases, and 6 bases lay outside the gene matches. Looked up from germline, CDR1 is MNHEY and CDR2 is SVGAGI. There are 16 residues in the CDR3. RNA amounts of roughly 0.45 to 1 ug underwent reverse transcription with random hexamers. Multiplex immunoSEQ PCR targeted 54 Vbeta and 13 Jbeta TCR beta segments. TCRdb reanalysed the immunoSEQ multiplex PCR reads using MiXCR and keeps one entry per CDR3 protein. The sample yields more than 150,000 distinct CDR3 sequences, around 95% seen once. CD8+ and CD4+ T cells from blood underwent TCR beta sequencing, which was carried out in a high-throughput format.

The gene calls are TRBV6-5 and TRBJ1-4; TRBD1 agrees at 9 bases. The receptor's source is a human donor with Susac syndrome. The source material was CD4+ T cells from PBMCs. This chain's CDR3 is CASSYSPTGGIEKLFF. CDR3 sequence (DNA): TGTGCCAGCAGTTACTCCCCGACAGGGGGGATTGAAAAACTGTTTTTT.